This TCR beta chain was documented in a study of chemoradiotherapy in HPV16-positive cancers. Study results and caveats: In HPV16-positive patients, HPV-responsive T-cell expansion tracked better recurrence-free survival. The functional HPV-specific definition rests on just a couple of HPV16-positive patients.

Over chemoradiotherapy, repertoires were sampled more than once. Generated by immunoSEQ multiplex PCR, the TCRdb table keeps only in-frame clones and is missing some. Seen here are around 30,000 clones, around 88% observed once, and the top ten hold 4.8%. This clone occurred once. Its specificity is not known. This receptor was identified in a human donor with HPV-associated anogenital cancer. The material was blood, obtained from a patient who underwent chemoradiotherapy.

Here the CDR3 DNA reads TGTGCCAGCAGCTTAGCCGGGTCCCTTAATTCGCGTGGCTACACCTTC. It specifies CASSLAGSLNSRGYTF. The chain links TRBV5-4 to TRBJ1-2; the D is unclear. The CDR3 runs 16 residues. Germline values: CDR1 SGHNT, CDR2 YYREEE (reference sequence). Trimming stripped 2 bases from V and 7 bases from J, with 21 bases between.